The following is a T cell receptor (beta chain) sequence with its context. The antigen is undetermined. V lost 7 bases, J lost 4 bases, and 18 bases lay in between. Germline CDR1 and CDR2: SGHNT and YYREEE (reference sequence). The length of the CDR3 is 14 residues. The sample is drawn from a study of cytomegalovirus exposure and HLA in healthy donors. Whole-study findings and limits: First-cohort TCR clusters tended to co-occur in the roughly 130 validation repertoires, a later analysis found. Cytomegalovirus-associated status was assigned to 150 or so TCR beta chains.

Libraries were prepared by immunoSEQ multiplex PCR; TCRdb keeps only in-frame clonotypes and omits some of them. This table has 70,000 to 85,000 clones, 94% appearing once. The sequenced sample was PBMCs. The rearrangement joins TRBV5-4 to TRBJ2-7, with D possibly being TRBD2 (6 bases). This TCR was sampled from a woman aged 18-29 years in good health and CMV-seropositive. CDR3 in DNA: TGTGCCAGCCGAGTAGCCCCAGGAGGGTACGAGCAGTACTTC. Residues: CASRVAPGGYEQYF. Full variable domain (missing parts from reference TRBV5-4 and TRBJ2-7): ETGVTQSPTHLIKTRGQQVTLRCSSQSGHNTVSWYQQALGQGPQFIFQYYREEENGRGNFPPRFSGLQFPNYSSELNVNALELDDSALYLCASRVAPGGYEQYFGPGTRLTVT.